Below, one T cell receptor beta chain is given with its context. Self-reported history from a screening survey and questionnaire set each donor's cohort. This sample stems from a study of blood T cell repertoires in COVID-19. Across the study: Samples came from the United States, Italy and Spain, spanning acute and convalescent COVID-19. Sources were T cells, B-cell-depleted T cells, or PBMCs; the material itself was cDNA or gDNA.

Original processing methods: Amplification from reference gene primers served as the basis for estimated nucleated cell counts. TCRdb keeps only in-frame clones here, not all; method: immunoSEQ multiplex PCR. V and J calls and clone size come straight from that table; D and trimming were deduced from the DNA. The data hold about 220,000 clones, with approximately 90% observed a single time. The CDR3 runs 13 residues. Trimming shortened V by 5 bases and J by 6 bases, and 16 bases separated the two germline ends. Germline CDR1 and CDR2: GTSNPN and SVGIG (reference sequence). Sequencing was performed on PBMCs or T cells enriched from blood (not recorded which). The rearrangement links TRBV30 to TRBJ1-2; D may be TRBD1 (6 bases). The sequence was collected from a woman aged 40 to 50 with acute COVID-19. This CDR3 reads CAWLLQGPNGYTF. CDR3 bases: TGTGCCTGGCTCCTCCAGGGGCCCAATGGCTACACCTTC.